These 21 T cell receptor beta chains share one sample of origin, sequenced in a study of tumor and adjacent non-tumor tissue in lung cancer. No cell sorting was done before RNA was extracted from the tissue. More than 3 cm separated this lung sample from the edge of the tumor. A modified ARM-PCR protocol with three rounds of nested PCR amplified TCRbeta. TCRdb itself ran the multiplex PCR reads through MiXCR, one entry per CDR3 protein. The table has around 74,000 distinct CDR3 sequences, less than 75% seen once. The specimen was distant non-tumor lung tissue. The receptors come from a woman aged 45-65 years with non-small cell lung cancer.

The CDR3 sequence is CSASSGGLREYEQYF. The DNA for the CDR3 is TGCAGTGCCTCATCGGGGGGACTGAGAGAATACGAGCAGTACTTC. The chain is built from TRBV20-1 and TRBJ2-7, with TRBD2 matching over 7 bases. V dropped 6 bases and J dropped 4; count of bases not matched to a gene: 15. Germline assignment: CDR1 DFQATT and CDR2 SNEGSKA (reference sequence). This CDR3 region has 15 residues.

To note about this clonotype: A much larger clone is a single base away; this may be a read error. The chain combines TRBV29-1 with TRBJ2-1; D is undetermined. V was clipped by 4 bases and J by 4 bases, with 20 bases between them. Germline V gene sequence: CDR1 SQVTM, CDR2 ANQGSEA. The CDR3 contains 16 residues. CDR3 sequence: CSVVRSEPPNYNEQFF. CDR3 in DNA: TGCAGCGTTGTCAGGAGCGAGCCCCCGAATTACAATGAGCAGTTCTTC.

Ten or more counts support this clonotype. The chain combines TRBV5-4 with TRBJ2-7; perhaps D is TRBD1 or TRBD2 (6 bases each). Trimming removed 4 bases from V and 0 bases from J, with 11 bases in between. The CDR3 covers 14 residues. Germline values: CDR1 SGHNT, CDR2 YYREEE (reference sequence). The CDR3 loop is CASSTEGHSYEQYF. Here the CDR3 DNA reads TGTGCCAGCAGCACGGAGGGACACTCCTACGAGCAGTACTTC.

Of note for this clonotype: Sequence at one end of the junction differs from germline and may be a read error. The rearrangement joins TRBV6-2 or TRBV6-3 to TRBJ2-1; TRBD2 matches 12 bases. Germline V CDR1 and CDR2: MNHEY, SVGEGT. This CDR3 comprises 17 residues. The CDR3 nucleotides read TGTGCCAGCAGTTGGTTGAGGACTAGCGGGATATACAATGAGCAGTCATTC. This codes for CASSWLRTSGIYNEQSF.

V and J are TRBV29-1 and TRBJ2-5; 11 nucleotides match TRBD2. The J call is doubtful: the DNA matches TRBJ2-1 better. This CDR3 spans 16 amino acids. In germline, CDR1 is SQVTM, CDR2 ANQGSEA. The CDR3 here is CSVADNSGRVLETQFF. CDR3 coding DNA: TGCAGCGTTGCGGACAATAGCGGGAGGGTTCTGGAGACCCAGTTCTTC.

This clonotype has a handful of counts. At one boundary the junction diverges from the germline segment, which might be a read error. The V and J genes are TRBV10-3 and TRBJ1-2; D is possibly TRBD1 (6 bases). CDR1 and CDR2 from the germline V gene are ENHRY and SYGVKD. CDR3 length equals 13 residues. The DNA of the CDR3 is TGTGCCATCAGTGAAGGCCAGGGGTATGGCCACACCTTC. Encoded protein: CAISEGQGYGHTF.

Points on this clonotype: One end of the junction is discordant with germline, which a read error may explain. The chain is built from TRBV20-1 and TRBJ2-7; TRBD2 matches at 7 bases. From germline, CDR1 is DFQATT and CDR2 SNEGSKA (reference sequence). The CDR3 is made up of 14 amino acids. CDR3 loop: CSASREGVGYEQYF. The CDR3 DNA reads TGCAGTGCCAGCAGGGAGGGAGTGGGGTACGAGCAATACTTC.

On this clonotype itself: At one of its ends the junction is not consistent with the germline gene, which may arise from a read error. The V and J genes are TRBV30 and TRBJ1-1; no reliable D call. Per germline, CDR1 GTSNPN and CDR2 SVGIG (reference sequence). The CDR3 has 18 amino acids. The chain's CDR3 is CAWSRSRFTGNINTESFF. CDR3 nucleotides: TGTGCCTGGAGTCGTTCAAGATTCACCGGGAACATCAACACTGAATCTTTCTTT. The full variable domain, completed using reference TRBV30 and TRBJ1-1, is SQTIHQWPATLVQPVGSPLSLECTVEGTSNPNLYWYRQAAGRGLQLLFYSVGIGQISSEVPQNLSASRPQDRQFILSSKKLLLSDSGFYLCAWSRSRFTGNINTESFFGQGTRLTVV.

On this clonotype itself: Being one base from a much bigger clone, this may be a read error. The chain is built from TRBV6-2 or TRBV6-3 and TRBJ2-1, with D perhaps TRBD2 (5 bases). V lost 2 bases to trimming and J lost 0 bases, with 17 bases between them. Germline CDR1 MNHEY, CDR2 SVGEGT. The CDR3 covers 18 residues. The CDR3 coding sequence is TGTGCCAGCAGTTACGCTAGCAGGAGGCCAAGCTCCTACAATGAGCAGTTCTTC. This codes for CASSYASRRPSSYNEQFF.

Notes on this clonotype: The junction differs from germline at one of its ends, possibly a read error. The V and J genes are TRBV6-2 or TRBV6-3 and TRBJ2-1; 7 bases are shared with TRBD2. Germline-derived CDR1 and CDR2 are MNHEY and SVGEGT. The CDR3 runs to 14 residues. CDR3 sequence reads: CAGRPGGTNNEQLF. DNA for the CDR3: TGTGCCGGCAGGCCGGGAGGTACTAACAATGAGCAATTGTTC.

The sample holds many counts of this clonotype. The chain couples TRBV5-5 to TRBJ2-1; tentatively, D is TRBD1 (6 bases). The V gene lost 3 bases and the J gene lost 8 bases, with 18 bases spanning the gap. Germline-derived CDR1 and CDR2 are SGHKS and YYEKEE (reference sequence). This CDR3 contains 15 residues. CDR3 amino acids: CASSYSITGTDEQFF. CDR3 coding DNA: TGTGCCAGCAGCTACTCAATTACAGGGACGGATGAGCAGTTCTTC. Drawing the rest from reference TRBV5-5 and TRBJ2-1, the complete variable domain is DAGVTQSPTHLIKTRGQQVTLRCSPISGHKSVSWYQQVLGQGPQFIFQYYEKEERGRGNFPDRFSARQFPNYSSELNVNALLLGDSALYLCASSYSITGTDEQFFGPGTRLTVL.

A word on this clonotype: The CDR3 end shows no conserved phenylalanine or tryptophan, and so a read error is likely. CDR3 amino acids: CASNALTTGELFY. CDR3 coding DNA: TGTGCCAGCAATGCTTTGACCACCGGGGAGCTGTTTTAT. The chain combines TRBV24-1 with TRBJ2-2; D gene ambiguous. The germline V and J ends were trimmed by 11 bases and 4 bases, with 13 bases remaining between them. The length of the CDR3 is 13 residues. Per the germline V gene, CDR1 is KGHDR and CDR2 is SFDVKD.

A word on this clonotype: Germline is not matched at one junction end, which may reflect a read error. The genes are TRBV28 and TRBJ2-7; D unresolved. Germline V CDR1 and CDR2: MDHEN, SYDVKM. The CDR3 extends over 14 amino acids. The CDR3 reads CVSAESLGSYEQYF. CDR3 sequence (DNA): TGTGTCAGCGCGGAGAGCCTGGGCTCCTACGAGCAGTACTTC.

On this clonotype itself: A much larger clone lies one base from this, so it may be a read error. The chain joins TRBV6-2 or TRBV6-3 to TRBJ2-1; 7 positions agree with TRBD1. Germline CDR1 is MNHEY and CDR2 is SVGEGT. The CDR3 consists of 15 residues. The V segment lost 4 bases and the J segment 0 bases; nucleotides outside the gene matches: 3. Here the CDR3 DNA reads TGTGCCAGCAGTTTTTCAGGGGGCTCCTACAATGAGCAGTTCTTC. Protein sequence: CASSFSGGSYNEQFF.

This chain connects TRBV4-3 to TRBJ2-5; tentatively, D is TRBD1 or TRBD2 (5 bases each). Germline-derived CDR1 and CDR2 are LGHNA and YSLEER. The CDR3 length is 15 residues. V shed 0 bases and J shed 8 bases, with 16 bases lying between them. CDR3: CASSQDGGPVDTQYF. In nucleotides, the CDR3 is TGCGCCAGCAGCCAAGATGGGGGACCGGTAGATACCCAGTACTTC.

J is TRBJ1-4 and V is TRBV6-5, with unresolved D. The CDR3 sequence is 17 residues long. CDR1 MNHEY and CDR2 SVGAGI come from the germline V gene. V lost 2 bases, J lost 0 bases, and 13 bases lay in between. The CDR3 protein is CASSYGWHGATNEKLFF. The CDR3 DNA reads as TGTGCCAGCAGTTACGGGTGGCATGGTGCAACTAATGAAAAACTGTTTTTT.

The chain couples TRBV11-2 to TRBJ1-4; no clear D gene. V was clipped by 11 bases and J by 14 bases, with 24 bases between them. Germline values: CDR1 SGHAT, CDR2 FQNNGV. The CDR3 is made up of 13 amino acids. This chain's CDR3 is CACILDLRGSLFF. The CDR3 DNA reads as TGTGCCTGCATCTTAGATCTACGGGGATCTCTGTTTTTT.

In the case of this clonotype: A much more abundant neighbour one base away suggests this may be a read error. The rearrangement links TRBV28 to TRBJ2-7; 10 nucleotides line up with TRBD1. The V gene's germline CDR1 is MDHEN and CDR2 SYDVKM. The CDR3 spans 17 residues. CDR3 bases: TGTGCCAGCAGTCGGACAGGGGGGTTACCGAGCTCCTACAAGCAGTACTTC. This encodes CASSRTGGLPSSYKQYF.

Remarks on this clonotype: Without the conserved terminal phenylalanine or tryptophan, this CDR3 likely stems from a read error. The chain couples TRBV11-2 to TRBJ2-1; D unresolved. The CDR3 sequence is 13 residues long. Per the germline V gene, CDR1 is SGHAT and CDR2 is FQNNGV. CDR3: CAGSLNNNNEQFI. The CDR3 coding sequence is TGTGCCGGCAGCCTCAACAACAACAATGAGCAGTTCATC.

There are a few counts of this clonotype. The rearrangement links TRBV28 to TRBJ2-3; D could derive from TRBD1 or TRBD2 (5 bases each). V dropped 6 bases and J dropped 0 bases, with 13 bases sitting between them. Per the germline V gene, CDR1 is MDHEN and CDR2 is SYDVKM. This CDR3 is 15 amino acids long. DNA of the CDR3: TGTGCCAGCAGCACTCCGGGACCAAGCACAGATACGCAGTATTTT. It encodes CASSTPGPSTDTQYF.

On this clonotype: This sequence may be a read error, since a much larger clone differs from it by one base. The chain has TRBV12-3 or TRBV12-4 and TRBJ2-1; D perhaps matches TRBD1 (6 bases). The CDR3 contains 16 residues. The CDR3 protein is CASSNVQGISYNKQFF. The CDR3 region has the DNA TGTGCCAGCAGCAACGTTCAGGGGATCTCCTACAATAAGCAGTTCTTC.